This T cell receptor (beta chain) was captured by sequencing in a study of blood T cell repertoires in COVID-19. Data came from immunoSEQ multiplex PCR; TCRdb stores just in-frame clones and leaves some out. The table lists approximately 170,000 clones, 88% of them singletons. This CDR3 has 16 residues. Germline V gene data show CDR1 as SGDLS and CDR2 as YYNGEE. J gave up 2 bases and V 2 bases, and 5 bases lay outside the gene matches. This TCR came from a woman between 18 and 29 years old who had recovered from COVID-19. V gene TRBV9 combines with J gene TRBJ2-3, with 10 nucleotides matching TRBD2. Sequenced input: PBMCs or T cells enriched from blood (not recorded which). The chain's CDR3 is CASSVSSGSNTDTQYF. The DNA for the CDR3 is TGTGCCAGCAGCGTCTCTAGCGGGAGCAACACAGATACGCAGTATTTT. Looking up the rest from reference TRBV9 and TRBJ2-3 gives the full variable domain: DSGVTQTPKHLITATGQRVTLRCSPRSGDLSVYWYQQSLDQGLQFLIQYYNGEERAKGNILERFSAQQFPDLHSELNLSSLELGDSALYFCASSVSSGSNTDTQYFGPGTRLTVL.